This TCR beta chain stems from a study of T cell responses to AZD1222 COVID-19 vaccine. The CDR3 runs 15 residues. V shed 3 bases and J shed 0 bases, with 9 bases lying between them. From germline, CDR1 is LNHDA and CDR2 SQIVND (reference sequence). The assay was immunoSEQ multiplex PCR, and TCRdb's table has in-frame clones only and misses some. The sample includes over 100,000 clones, more than 75% seen only once; the top ten take around 0.99%. The sequencing here drew on peripheral blood, taken 28 days after the second AZD1222 dose. The TCR sequence derives from an adult who received the AZD1222 COVID-19 vaccine. V and J are TRBV19 and TRBJ2-1; D is unresolved. CDR3 coding DNA: TGTGCCAGTAGTATTGTGAGGAGCTCCTACAATGAGCAGTTCTTC. Translation: CASSIVRSSYNEQFF.